A single sample gave rise to the 7 T cell receptor beta chains below, sequenced in a study of cytotoxic CD8 clonotypes in ibrutinib-treated CLL. The assay was immunoSEQ multiplex PCR, and TCRdb's table has in-frame clones only and misses some. The table has about 50,000 clones, about 50% seen once. The sample here was PBMCs, taken after 24 months of ibrutinib treatment. These receptors all stem from a human donor with chronic lymphocytic leukemia.

This chain joins TRBV4-1 and TRBJ2-7; 8 bases fit TRBD1. Germline CDR1 MGHRA, CDR2 YSYEKL. The CDR3 runs 15 residues. V trimming: 2 bases; J trimming: 5 bases; junction bases outside the gene matches: 8. DNA of the CDR3: TGCGCCAGCAGCCAACCCGGGACAGGAGGCCACGAGCAGTACTTC. It encodes CASSQPGTGGHEQYF.

J is TRBJ2-3 and V is TRBV5-1; 7 bases are a match to TRBD1. Trimming at V came to 4 bases and at J to 1 base, leaving 6 bases not matched to a gene. This CDR3 has 15 residues. Germline CDR1 and CDR2: SGHRS and YFSETQ. CDR3 sequence: CASSIRDSGTDTQYF. The CDR3 nucleotides are TGCGCCAGCAGCATCCGGGACAGTGGCACAGATACGCAGTATTTT.

The genes are TRBV19 and TRBJ1-2, with D unclear. The CDR3 totals 14 residues. V shed 4 bases and J shed 1 base, with 10 bases lying between them. Looked up from germline, CDR1 is LNHDA and CDR2 is SQIVND (reference sequence). The CDR3 sequence is CASSTRTVNYGYTF. The CDR3 nucleotides read TGTGCCAGTAGTACCCGGACGGTTAACTATGGCTACACCTTC.

J is TRBJ2-7 and V is TRBV4-2; D is ambiguous. The CDR3 has 13 residues. Germline values: CDR1 LGHNA, CDR2 YNFKEQ. V was trimmed by 0 bases and J by 6 bases, leaving 9 bases between them. The CDR3 nucleotides are TGTGCCAGCAGCCAAGATCATGGGCGCGAGCAGTACTTC. Translation gives CASSQDHGREQYF.

Comment on this clone: This CDR3 is also generated by other DNA sequences in the sample. The gene calls are TRBV4-1 and TRBJ1-2; 8 bases map to TRBD1. From germline, CDR1 is MGHRA and CDR2 YSYEKL. The CDR3 length is 14 residues. J gave up 2 bases and V 1 base, and 0 bases lay outside the gene matches. The CDR3 loop is CASSQGTGNYGYTF. The CDR3 nucleotides read TGCGCCAGCAGCCAAGGGACAGGGAACTATGGCTACACCTTC.

V usage is TRBV14 and J usage is TRBJ1-2; D might be TRBD1 (5 bases). The germline V gene has CDR1 SGHDN and CDR2 FVKESK. The CDR3 consists of 15 residues. Trimming left V 0 bases short and J 7 bases short, with 15 bases between. CDR3 nucleotides: TGTGCCAGCAGCCAAGATTATATGCGGGGCTCTGGCTACACCTTC. Protein: CASSQDYMRGSGYTF.

Points on this clone: A much bigger clone sits one base away, suggesting this may be a read error. The chain couples TRBV7-6 to TRBJ1-5, with D possibly TRBD1 on 5 matching bases. Germline assignment: CDR1 SGHVS and CDR2 FNYEAQ. The V end was cut by 5 bases, the J end by 6 bases, with 17 bases between. This CDR3 is built from 15 residues. The CDR3 DNA follows: TGTGCCAGCAGCCAAGATGGCCAGGGCGGTCAGCCCCAGCATTTT. It translates to CASSQDGQGGQPQHF.